This T cell receptor (beta chain) derives from a study of cytomegalovirus exposure and HLA in healthy donors. Donors came from a validation cohort of 95 to 150 subjects, distinct from the first 666-subject cohort. V shed 6 bases and J shed 3 bases, with 8 bases lying between them. The germline V gene has CDR1 SGHTA and CDR2 FQGTGA. The CDR3 runs 13 residues. Assay: immunoSEQ multiplex PCR; the TCRdb copy retains only in-frame clones and omits some. The sample holds about 180,000 clones, 85% seen once. The origin of this receptor is a man younger than 30 in good health and CMV-seropositive. The V call is TRBV7-3, the J call TRBJ2-2; D uncertain. The sample was PBMCs. The CDR3 sequence is CASSQDHTGELFF. The CDR3 region has the DNA TGTGCCAGCAGTCAGGATCACACCGGGGAGCTGTTTTTT.